This T cell receptor (beta chain) was documented in a study of T cell responses to AZD1222 COVID-19 vaccine. Study findings and constraints: Donors skewed white British and female; clonal diversity was possibly underestimated. Recipients of two AZD1222 doses showed rising Spike-specific TCR breadth and depth. Seropositive at baseline were only six AZD1222 recipients.

TCRdb keeps only in-frame clones here, not all; method: immunoSEQ multiplex PCR. The sample lists some 63,000 clones, more than 65% occurring once. CDR3 length: 13 amino acids. V dropped 10 bases and J dropped 2 bases, with 14 bases sitting between them. Germline CDR1 reads SNHLY; CDR2 reads FYNNEI. Notes on this clone: Its antigen remains unidentified.

This TCR was recovered from an adult in good health. The sample was peripheral blood, taken on day 0 of AZD1222 vaccination. The chain uses TRBV2 and TRBJ1-1; D is unclear. The CDR3 DNA sequence: TGTGCCACGCACTTACAGAGAAACACTGAAGCTTTCTTT. Its translation is CATHLQRNTEAFF.